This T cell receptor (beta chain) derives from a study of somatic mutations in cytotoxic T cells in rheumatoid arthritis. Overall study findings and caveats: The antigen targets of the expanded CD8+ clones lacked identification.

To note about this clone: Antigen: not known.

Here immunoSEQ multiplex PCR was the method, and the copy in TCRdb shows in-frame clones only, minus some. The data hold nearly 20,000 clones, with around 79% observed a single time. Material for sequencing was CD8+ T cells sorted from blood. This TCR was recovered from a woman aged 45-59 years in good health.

The CDR3 region is CASSLSGVRDSSLGQFF. The DNA for the CDR3 is TGTGCCAGCAGTTTAAGTGGTGTCCGGGACTCCTCTCTAGGGCAGTTCTTC. V usage is TRBV27 and J usage is TRBJ2-1; TRBD2 is a possible D gene (6 bases). This CDR3 spans 17 amino acids. Deletions cut 2 bases from V and 12 bases from J, with 26 bases between. The germline V gene has CDR1 MNHEY and CDR2 SMNVEV (reference sequence).